The clone carrying this T cell receptor beta chain was seen ten or more times. Its target is not known. Because this beta chain is a stray read in a library intended to capture alpha chains, its abundance should not be given much weight. The sample belongs to a study of spatial heterogeneity in lung cancer. TCRdb processed the 5' RACE reads anew with MiXCR; each CDR3 protein has one entry. Here the sample spans under 15,000 distinct CDR3 sequences, approximately 4.5% being singletons. Trimming stripped 4 bases from V and 6 bases from J, with 14 bases between. Germline V lookup: CDR1 MNHEY, CDR2 SMNVEV (reference sequence). The length of the CDR3 is 14 residues. Whole-study results and caveats: Higher tumor mutation counts went along with higher counts of expanded intratumoral alpha and beta TCRs.

The time point is: sample taken at primary tumor resection. The chain recombines TRBV27 with TRBJ2-3; D is undetermined. The sequence was collected from a female donor with early-stage non-small cell lung cancer. The input for sequencing was lung tumor tissue, taken at surgery. The CDR3 sequence is CASSSGGPWDTQYF. CDR3 DNA: TGTGCCAGCAGTTCTGGCGGACCCTGGGATACGCAGTATTTT.